The source of this T cell receptor delta chain is a study of gamma-delta T cells after stem cell transplantation. The CDR3 length is 16 residues. Germline CDR1 reads TSWWSYY; CDR2 reads QGS. Trimming took off 5 bases at V and 5 bases at J, with 21 bases between the two ends. TCRdb re-processed the RT-PCR reads using CATT. The sample yields around 12,000 delta-chain clones, about two fifths seen once. The sample was gamma-delta T cells. The V and J genes are TRDV1 and TRDJ1; D gene ambiguous. The source of this sequence is a human donor. It is not recorded whose cells these are; they may come from a transplant donor. The CDR3 DNA follows: TGTGCTCTTGGGAATCCTTTTCTGGCGACCATTGATAAACTCATCTTT. It is translated as CALGNPFLATIDKLIF.